This entry lists 13 T cell receptor beta chains sequenced from one sample in a study of T cells in Graves' hyperthyroidism and ophthalmopathy. There were TCR beta CDR3 regions amplified from RNA transcripts. The HTBI primer set served for first-round RT-PCR of the TCR CDR3. Using its own MiXCR run on the multiplex PCR reads, TCRdb lists one record per CDR3 protein. The sample records a few hundred thousand distinct CDR3 sequences, about half being singletons. The source material was peripheral blood or thyroid tissue (not recorded which). These receptor sequences come from a woman younger than 30 with Graves' hyperthyroidism.

The rearrangement joins TRBV2 to TRBJ2-7; 7 nucleotides match TRBD1. Germline-derived CDR1 and CDR2 are SNHLY and FYNNEI. The CDR3 covers 14 residues. J gave up 3 bases and V 5 bases, and 7 bases lay outside the gene matches. This chain's CDR3 is CASSYDRANYEQYF. CDR3 DNA: TGTGCCAGCAGTTACGACAGGGCTAACTACGAGCAGTACTTC.

This chain joins TRBV19 and TRBJ1-6; the D gene is possibly TRBD1 (6 bases). Germline lookup yields CDR1 LNHDA and CDR2 SQIVND (reference sequence). V dropped 6 bases and J dropped 6 bases, with 15 bases sitting between them. The CDR3 has 15 amino acids. CDR3 DNA: TGTGCCAGTAGCCGGGACACGGGCTCTAATTCACCCCTCCACTTT. Translating it yields CASSRDTGSNSPLHF.

The V and J genes are TRBV2 and TRBJ2-5; the match to TRBD1 covers 7 bases. The germline V gene has CDR1 SNHLY and CDR2 FYNNEI. The CDR3 consists of 12 residues. J gave up 7 bases and V 6 bases, and 5 bases lay outside the gene matches. The CDR3 loop is CASREPGGTQYF. In DNA form, the CDR3 reads TGTGCCAGCAGGGAGCCAGGGGGGACCCAGTACTTC.

This clonotype has a count of ten or more. This chain uses TRBV24-1 with TRBJ2-5; no firm D call. The germline V gene has CDR1 KGHDR and CDR2 SFDVKD. V was trimmed by 1 base and J by 5 bases, leaving 10 bases between them. This CDR3 spans 14 amino acids. This CDR3 is CATSDFGPGETQYF. The CDR3 coding sequence is TGTGCCACCAGTGATTTTGGGCCTGGGGAGACCCAGTACTTC.

This clonotype was counted between two and nine times. V and J are TRBV20-1 and TRBJ1-1; unclear D gene. The germline gives CDR1 DFQATT, CDR2 SNEGSKA (reference sequence). V lost 3 bases and J 1 base, leaving 3 bases between the germline ends. There are 11 residues in the CDR3. The CDR3 nucleotides read TGCAGTGCTAGTGAGAACACTGAAGCTTTCTTT. It is translated as CSASENTEAFF.

A single count supports this clonotype. The chain carries TRBV15 and TRBJ2-7, with 8 bases matching TRBD1. Germline values: CDR1 LNHNV, CDR2 YYDKDF (reference sequence). The length of the CDR3 is 14 residues. Losses at the gene ends were 3 bases for V and 7 bases for J; bases not matched to a gene: 8. This CDR3 is CATSRTGDTGEQYF. The CDR3 DNA reads as TGTGCCACCAGCAGGACAGGGGACACCGGGGAGCAGTACTTC.

The CDR3 DNA reads as TGCGCCAGCAGCCACCGGGACATTAACTCTGGGGCCAACGTCCTGACTTTC. It yields the protein CASSHRDINSGANVLTF. This chain joins TRBV5-1 and TRBJ2-6, with D possibly matching TRBD1 (6 bases). This CDR3 comprises 17 residues. Germline V lookup: CDR1 SGHRS, CDR2 YFSETQ. The germline V and J ends were trimmed by 4 bases and 0 bases, with 14 bases remaining between them.

This clonotype was counted between two and nine times. This rearrangement joins TRBV2 to TRBJ2-2; 8 bases map to TRBD2. V lost 7 bases and J lost 0; bases outside the gene matches: 10. The CDR3 spans 17 residues. The germline gives CDR1 SNHLY, CDR2 FYNNEI. The CDR3 DNA reads TGTGCCAGCATCCCAGGGCGAGCGGGAGCGAACACCGGGGAGCTGTTTTTT. Protein sequence: CASIPGRAGANTGELFF.

This clonotype was seen a handful of times. The rearrangement uses TRBV12-3 or TRBV12-4 and TRBJ1-4; D may be TRBD1 (6 bases). There are 14 residues in the CDR3. The V end lost 0 bases, the J end lost 7 bases, and 9 bases lay between the germline ends. CDR3 in amino acids: CASSLAGASEKLFF. The CDR3 nucleotides read TGTGCCAGCAGTTTAGCGGGGGCCAGTGAAAAACTGTTTTTT.

This clonotype was seen many times. The V gene is TRBV5-1, the J gene TRBJ1-1; D remains unclear. CDR1 is SGHRS, CDR2 YFSETQ, per germline. The CDR3 is made up of 12 amino acids. V was pared by 1 base and J by 8 bases, with 9 bases between. CDR3 DNA: TGCGCCAGCAGCTTGCATCAGACAGAAGCTTTCTTT. Its protein is CASSLHQTEAFF.

Details on this clonotype: A much larger clonotype is one base distant, so this may be a read error. This chain links TRBV10-3 with TRBJ2-7; TRBD2 might be the D (7 bases). This CDR3 contains 12 residues. CDR1 and CDR2 from the germline V gene are ENHRY and SYGVKD. This chain's CDR3 is CAIRSGDYEQCF. The CDR3 bases are TGTGCCATCAGATCAGGGGACTACGAGCAGTGCTTC.

This clonotype was counted only a few times. The J gene is TRBJ2-7, the V gene TRBV2; TRBD1 matches at 7 bases. Germline CDR1 SNHLY, CDR2 FYNNEI. CDR3 length: 17 residues. V was pared by 5 bases and J by 0 bases, with 13 bases of the junction left unmatched. CDR3 sequence (DNA): TGTGCCAGCAGTCAATTGGGACAGTTAATCACCTCCTACGAGCAGTACTTC. Its translation is CASSQLGQLITSYEQYF.

As concerns this clonotype: This may be a read error, as it is one base from a much larger clone. The chain employs TRBV24-1 and TRBJ2-2; D uncertain. Deletions cut 3 bases from V and 7 bases from J, with 2 bases between. CDR3 size: 11 residues. Germline values: CDR1 KGHDR, CDR2 SFDVKD. The CDR3 loop reads CATSDHGELFF. DNA for the CDR3: TGTGCCACCAGTGATCACGGGGAGCTGTTTTTT.